This paragraph reports one TCR beta chain. Its antigen is unidentified. Genes and germline come from the mouse. The read finishes 4 residues shy of the CDR3 end, and the germline J gene is used to complete it. The data stem from a study of CD8+ T cells in alopecia areata. Across the study: Grafting placed skin from approximately 6-12-month-old C3H/HeJ donors with spontaneous alopecia onto approximately 7-10-week-old female C3H/HeJ mice. General observations from the study: Higher clonality than in normal scalp was seen in lesional scalp, especially alopecia totalis/universalis.

Investigators isolated RNA and reverse transcribed it into cDNA to act as the sequencing template. Clones were sequenced by immunoSEQ multiplex PCR, and TCRdb holds only the in-frame ones, with some missing. This set yields 200,000 to 300,000 clones and no singletons; the top ten hold 0.9% to 1.5%. Germline CDR1 is LGHNA and CDR2 is YNLKQL (reference sequence). V dropped 4 bases and J dropped 0 bases, with 14 bases sitting between them. This CDR3 has 16 residues. A panel of CD4, CD8alpha, NKG2D, NKG2ACE and other markers served to sort pooled cutaneous lymph node cells. This chain connects TRBV5 to TRBJ2-3, with D maybe TRBD1 (6 bases). Sequenced sample: CD4+ T cells sorted from a lymph node. This TCR was sampled from a C3H/HeJ mouse with alopecia areata. The strain's MHC haplotype is H2-k. The CDR3 loop reads CASSPPGTSSAETLYF. The DNA read from the CDR3 is TGTGCCAGCAGCCCCCCCGGGACATCTAGTGCAGAA.